Listed below are T cell receptor beta chains from one sample, sequenced in a study of blood T cell repertoires in COVID-19. Data came from immunoSEQ multiplex PCR; TCRdb stores just in-frame clones and leaves some out. The sample shows about 200,000 clones, 85% to 90% of them seen only once. Sequencing used peripheral blood. These receptors all stem from a man in his fifties with acute or convalescent COVID-19. Each CDR3 is given with its conserved first and last residue. A D gene is named only where the DNA matches it firmly. Clone size, where shown, is once, few, many, or a class for clones that have expanded.

cdr3_aa: CSVQAGALANYGYTF; cdr3_nt: TGCAGCGTCCAGGCGGGGGCTTTAGCTAACTATGGCTACACCTTC; d_call: -; clone_size: -; v_call: TRBV29-1; j_call: TRBJ1-2
cdr3_aa: CASLKDRGLEAFF; cdr3_nt: TGTGCCAGCTTAAAGGACAGGGGACTTGAAGCTTTCTTT; d_call: TRBD1; clone_size: -; v_call: TRBV6-5; j_call: TRBJ1-1
cdr3_aa: CASSQVGQREQFF; cdr3_nt: TGTGCCAGCAGCCAAGTTGGCCAGCGGGAGCAGTTCTTC; d_call: -; clone_size: -; v_call: TRBV3-1/TRBV3-2; j_call: TRBJ2-1
cdr3_aa: CASSPTSGGTDTQYF; cdr3_nt: TGTGCCAGCAGCCCGACTAGCGGGGGAACAGATACGCAGTATTTT; d_call: TRBD2; clone_size: -; v_call: TRBV11-1; j_call: TRBJ2-3
cdr3_aa: CASSLVPGGQNRYNEQFF; cdr3_nt: TGTGCCAGCAGCTTAGTACCCGGGGGGCAGAACCGCTACAATGAGCAGTTCTTC; d_call: -; clone_size: -; v_call: TRBV7-6; j_call: TRBJ2-1
cdr3_aa: CASSLPQGIGSATLFF; cdr3_nt: TGTGCCAGCAGCTTACCACAGGGGATTGGTTCCGCGACCCTGTTTTTT; d_call: TRBD1; clone_size: -; v_call: TRBV7-9; j_call: TRBJ1-4
cdr3_aa: CASSTGGGQGREQYF; cdr3_nt: TGTGCCAGCAGTACCGGGGGGGGACAGGGGAGGGAGCAGTACTTC; d_call: TRBD1; clone_size: -; v_call: TRBV6-5; j_call: TRBJ2-7
cdr3_aa: CASSLNRVGYTF; cdr3_nt: TGTGCCAGCAGCCTAAACAGGGTCGGCTACACCTTC; d_call: -; clone_size: -; v_call: TRBV7-9; j_call: TRBJ1-2
cdr3_aa: CASSGAGEQETQYF; cdr3_nt: TGCGCCAGCAGTGGGGCGGGAGAGCAAGAGACCCAGTACTTC; d_call: TRBD2; clone_size: -; v_call: TRBV10-1; j_call: TRBJ2-5
cdr3_aa: CASSRDRGFYGYTF; cdr3_nt: TGTGCCAGCAGCCGGGACAGGGGCTTCTATGGCTACACCTTC; d_call: TRBD1; clone_size: once; v_call: TRBV6-5; j_call: TRBJ1-2
cdr3_aa: CASSGTGGSQPQHF; cdr3_nt: TGTGCCAGCAGTGGGACAGGGGGGAGTCAGCCCCAGCATTTT; d_call: TRBD1; clone_size: once; v_call: TRBV2; j_call: TRBJ1-5
cdr3_aa: CASSRRTGKHTEAFF; cdr3_nt: TGTGCCAGCAGTAGGCGGACAGGGAAGCACACTGAAGCTTTCTTT; d_call: TRBD1; clone_size: -; v_call: TRBV6-5; j_call: TRBJ1-1
cdr3_aa: CASSTAGDRMNTEAFF; cdr3_nt: TGTGCCAGCAGCACCGCGGGTGACAGGATGAACACTGAAGCTTTCTTT; d_call: -; clone_size: -; v_call: TRBV21-1; j_call: TRBJ1-1
cdr3_aa: CASSQERGAGEPQHF; cdr3_nt: TGCGCCAGCAGCCAAGAACGGGGGGCGGGTGAGCCCCAGCATTTT; d_call: -; clone_size: -; v_call: TRBV4-1; j_call: TRBJ1-5
cdr3_aa: CASREGTSSNEKLFF; cdr3_nt: TGTGCCAGTAGGGAGGGGACGTCGAGTAATGAAAAACTGTTTTTT; d_call: -; clone_size: -; v_call: TRBV19; j_call: TRBJ1-4
cdr3_aa: CASSDSLGLAGRTGEQFF; cdr3_nt: TGTGCCAGCAGTGATAGTCTGGGACTAGCGGGGCGTACAGGTGAGCAGTTCTTC; d_call: TRBD2; clone_size: -; v_call: TRBV2; j_call: TRBJ2-1
cdr3_aa: CASSEGGYGYTF; cdr3_nt: TGCGCCAGCAGTGAGGGAGGCTATGGCTACACCTTC; d_call: -; clone_size: -; v_call: TRBV10-1; j_call: TRBJ1-2
cdr3_aa: CATSRNNGGYTEAFF; cdr3_nt: TGTGCCACCAGCAGAAATAACGGGGGATACACTGAAGCTTTCTTT; d_call: -; clone_size: -; v_call: TRBV15; j_call: TRBJ1-1
cdr3_aa: CASSKVNTEAFF; cdr3_nt: TGTGCCAGCAGCAAAGTAAACACTGAAGCTTTCTTT; d_call: -; clone_size: -; v_call: TRBV21-1; j_call: TRBJ1-1
cdr3_aa: CASSFRTGKDGYTF; cdr3_nt: TGTGCCAGCAGTTTCCGGACAGGGAAGGATGGCTACACCTTC; d_call: TRBD1; clone_size: -; v_call: TRBV27; j_call: TRBJ1-2
cdr3_aa: CASRTGGEYGYTF; cdr3_nt: TGTGCCAGCAGAACAGGGGGGGAATATGGCTACACCTTC; d_call: TRBD1; clone_size: -; v_call: TRBV6-5; j_call: TRBJ1-2
cdr3_aa: CASSPSPASGGAQETQYF; cdr3_nt: TGTGCCAGCTCACCAAGCCCGGCTAGCGGGGGGGCCCAAGAGACCCAGTACTTC; d_call: TRBD2; clone_size: once; v_call: TRBV18; j_call: TRBJ2-5
cdr3_aa: CASSFEGWGYTF; cdr3_nt: TGTGCCAGCAGCTTCGAGGGTTGGGGCTACACCTTC; d_call: -; clone_size: -; v_call: TRBV7-9; j_call: TRBJ1-2
cdr3_aa: CASSYLGQHSYNEQFF; cdr3_nt: TGTGCCAGCAGTTACTTGGGACAGCACTCCTACAATGAGCAGTTCTTC; d_call: TRBD1; clone_size: -; v_call: TRBV6-5; j_call: TRBJ2-1
cdr3_aa: CASSYQGTTPQHF; cdr3_nt: TGTGCCAGCAGTTATCAGGGTACGACGCCCCAGCATTTT; d_call: -; clone_size: -; v_call: TRBV6-2/TRBV6-3; j_call: TRBJ1-5
cdr3_aa: CASSDSLVLSGELFF; cdr3_nt: TGTGCCAGCAGCGACTCCCTAGTTTTATCCGGGGAGCTGTTTTTT; d_call: -; clone_size: -; v_call: TRBV7-3; j_call: TRBJ2-2
cdr3_aa: CASRRTSAADTQYF; cdr3_nt: TGTGCCAGCAGAAGGACTAGCGCTGCAGATACGCAGTATTTT; d_call: TRBD2; clone_size: -; v_call: TRBV2; j_call: TRBJ2-3
cdr3_aa: CSVLGRGRGSYNEQFF; cdr3_nt: TGCAGCGTTCTTGGGAGGGGACGGGGGTCCTACAATGAGCAGTTCTTC; d_call: TRBD2; clone_size: few; v_call: TRBV29-1; j_call: TRBJ2-1